The clone carrying this T cell receptor beta chain was detected only a few times. Arm-PCR of CDR3 regions with iRepertoire HTBI primers generated TCR beta libraries. TCRdb itself ran the multiplex PCR reads through MiXCR, one entry per CDR3 protein. The data show over 650,000 distinct CDR3 sequences, around 30% seen once. This sample was taken from a study of regulatory T cells in long-lasting Graves disease. This sample's time point: persistent/refractory GD, antithyroid drugs over 5 years with positive TRAb. PBMC-extracted RNA yielded the TCR library. The CDR3 has 15 amino acids. Germline V gives CDR1 PRHDT, CDR2 FYEKMQ (reference sequence). V trimming: 0 bases; J trimming: 6 bases; junction bases outside the gene matches: 7.

Material: peripheral blood mononuclear cells (PBMCs), obtained when the disease was refractory, from a patient treated with antithyroid drugs. The rearrangement links TRBV13 to TRBJ1-2; TRBD1 aligns across 7 bases. The receptor comes from a female donor with Graves disease. The CDR3 loop is CASSLGYSTGDGYTF. In DNA, the CDR3 is TGTGCCAGCAGCTTAGGTTACAGTACAGGGGATGGCTACACCTTC.